The present TCR beta chain was sequenced within a study of cytomegalovirus exposure and HLA in healthy donors. Primers included in the PCR were 60 Vbeta and 13 Jbeta primers. Clones were read by immunoSEQ multiplex PCR, and TCRdb kept only the in-frame ones, dropping some. The table includes about 130,000 clones, more than 65% detected once. The CDR3 contains 13 residues. From germline, CDR1 is SGHVS and CDR2 FQNEAQ. The ends lost 6 bases at V and 6 bases at J; junction bases unmatched: 8. Material for sequencing was PBMCs. The chain joins TRBV7-8 to TRBJ2-7, with TRBD1 matching over 7 bases. The receptor was derived from a man aged 45-65 years in good health and CMV-seronegative. The CDR3 region is CASSRQGSGEQYF. CDR3 in DNA: TGTGCCAGCAGTCGACAGGGTTCGGGCGAGCAGTACTTC.